This section outlines one T cell receptor (beta chain) sequence together with its context. Trimming left V 7 bases short and J 0 bases short, with 12 bases between. The CDR3 is 15 amino acids. The germline gives CDR1 MDHEN, CDR2 SYDVKM. For sorted subsets, 150 to 200 ng DNA per replicate equaled around 30,000 T cell genomes. Generated by immunoSEQ multiplex PCR, the TCRdb table keeps only in-frame clones and is missing some. The sample carries about 1.1 million clones, around 77% recorded once. The entry originates in a study of shared clonotypes between healthy human individuals. The rearrangement joins TRBV28 to TRBJ1-4; perhaps TRBD1 as D (6 bases). The clonotype originates from a man younger than 35 in good health. Some clones in this sample may be carry-over from other donors' samples. The source material was memory CD4+ T cells from PBMCs. Subset indicated: CD45RA-negative fraction. The CDR3 nucleotides are TGTGCCAGCAACCGACAGGCAGCAACTAATGAAAAACTGTTTTTT. It encodes CASNRQAATNEKLFF.